This T cell receptor (beta chain) is from a study of cytomegalovirus exposure and HLA in healthy donors. The study's findings and limits: The study designated around 150 TCR beta chains cytomegalovirus-associated.

As regards this clone: Its antigen is unknown.

The data were produced by immunoSEQ multiplex PCR, yet TCRdb's version contains in-frame clones alone and is incomplete. Of tens of thousands of clones listed, just over 85% are singletons. The donors were in the roughly 130-subject validation cohort, distinct from the approximately 700-subject first cohort. The CDR3 loop spans 13 amino acids. Germline assignment: CDR1 SEHNR and CDR2 FQNEAQ (reference sequence). The J segment lost 8 bases and the V segment lost 5 bases, leaving 6 bases of the junction unmatched. Sequencing was performed on PBMCs. The sequence was obtained from a woman aged 30 to 39 in good health and CMV-seronegative. V is TRBV7-9 and J is TRBJ1-2; TRBD1 matches 9 bases. The CDR3 region has the DNA TGTGCCAGCAGCCCTCGGGACAGGGACGGCTACACCTTC. As protein: CASSPRDRDGYTF.